This T cell receptor beta chain was documented in a study of cytomegalovirus exposure and HLA in healthy donors. The PCR ran on 60 Vbeta and 13 Jbeta primers. Using immunoSEQ multiplex PCR, the repertoire was profiled, and TCRdb retains in-frame clones only, with some absent. The sample has more than 85,000 clones, around 80% seen once; the top ten hold roughly 6%. With 1 base removed from V and 7 bases from J, the gap between germline ends came to 14 bases. CDR1 and CDR2 (germline): MGHRA, YSYEKL. This CDR3 comprises 15 residues. Sequencing was performed on PBMCs. This TCR was recovered from a male donor in good health and CMV-seronegative. J is TRBJ1-5 and V is TRBV4-1, with D tentatively TRBD1 (6 bases). The CDR3 here is CASSQGGGVRQPQHF. The DNA of the CDR3 is TGCGCCAGCAGCCAAGGAGGGGGGGTTAGACAGCCCCAGCATTTT.